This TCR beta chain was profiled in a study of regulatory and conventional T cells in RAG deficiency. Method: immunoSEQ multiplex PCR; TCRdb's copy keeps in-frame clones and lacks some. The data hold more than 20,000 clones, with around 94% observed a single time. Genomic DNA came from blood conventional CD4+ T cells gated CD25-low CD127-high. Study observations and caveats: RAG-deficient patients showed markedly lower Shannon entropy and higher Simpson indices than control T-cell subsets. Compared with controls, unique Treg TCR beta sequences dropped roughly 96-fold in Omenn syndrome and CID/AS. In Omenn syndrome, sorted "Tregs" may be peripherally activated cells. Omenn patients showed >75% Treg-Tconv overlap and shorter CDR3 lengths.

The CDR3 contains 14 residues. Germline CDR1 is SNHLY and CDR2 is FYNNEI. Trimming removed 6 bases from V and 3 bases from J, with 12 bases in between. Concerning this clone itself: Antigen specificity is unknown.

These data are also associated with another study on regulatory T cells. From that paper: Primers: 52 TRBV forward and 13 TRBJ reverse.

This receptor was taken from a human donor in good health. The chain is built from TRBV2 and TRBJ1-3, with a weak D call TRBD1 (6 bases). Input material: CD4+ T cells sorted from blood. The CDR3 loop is CASSEQGSGNTIYF. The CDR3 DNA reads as TGTGCCAGCAGCGAGCAGGGGAGTGGAAACACCATATATTTT.